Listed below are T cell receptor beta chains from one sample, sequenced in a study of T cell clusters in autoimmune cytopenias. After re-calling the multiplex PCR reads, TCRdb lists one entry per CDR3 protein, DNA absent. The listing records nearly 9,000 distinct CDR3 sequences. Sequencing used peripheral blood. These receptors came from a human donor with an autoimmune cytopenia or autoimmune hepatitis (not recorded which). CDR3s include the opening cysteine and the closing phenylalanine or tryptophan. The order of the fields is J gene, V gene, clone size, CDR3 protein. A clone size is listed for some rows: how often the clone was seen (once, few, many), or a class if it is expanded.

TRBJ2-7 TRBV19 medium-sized CASSIGGGLDEQYF
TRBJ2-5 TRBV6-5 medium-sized CASGPYSGGTGQETQYF
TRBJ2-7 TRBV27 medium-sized CASSLAQGSYEQYF
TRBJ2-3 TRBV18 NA CASSPQETDTQYF
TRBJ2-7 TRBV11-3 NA CASSLDATREQYF
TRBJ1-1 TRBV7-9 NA CASSLAPGGHEAFF
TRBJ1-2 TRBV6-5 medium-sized CASASQGGTNYGYTF
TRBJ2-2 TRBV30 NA CAWSFRASGELFF
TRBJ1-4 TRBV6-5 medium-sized CASSTTGTRDEKLFF
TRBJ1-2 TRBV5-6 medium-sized CASSRTPNYGYTF
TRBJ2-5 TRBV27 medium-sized CASSRRGTFQETQYF
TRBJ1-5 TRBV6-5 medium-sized CASSYSRGGDQPQHF
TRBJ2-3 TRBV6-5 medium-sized CASSPSQYTDTQYF
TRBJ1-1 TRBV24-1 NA CATSNRNTEAFF
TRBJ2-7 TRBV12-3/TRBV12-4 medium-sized CASSTRLAGVRTYEQYF